This T cell receptor (beta chain) was sequenced in a study of vaccination effects on CD4 cells after COVID-19. The data were produced by immunoSEQ multiplex PCR, yet TCRdb's version contains in-frame clones alone and is incomplete. The profile covers 23,000 or so clones, with roughly 74% appearing a single time and more than 3% taken by the ten largest. Expansion with viral peptide pools was applied to antigen-specific CD4+ T cells by the ViraFEST assay prior to sequencing. Researchers isolated CD4+ T cells once about eleven days of culture had elapsed. Among the vaccine recipients, none had a prior SARS-CoV-2 infection, and nucleocapsid antibodies were negative. Cultivation was performed at roughly 2.2 million PBMC per well with 10 IU/ml IL-2 and 10 ug/ml peptides added. Details on this clone: What it binds is unknown.

Study conclusions and caveats: In vaccinees who were healthy, merely 1 out of 255 vaccine-induced clones cross-reacted with common cold coronaviruses.

The CDR3 is 14 amino acids. Trimming took 4 bases from V and 6 from J, leaving 11 bases between them. CDR1 and CDR2 (germline): SGHRS, YFSETQ. This TCR was sampled from a human donor who received a COVID-19 vaccine. The sample consisted of CD4+ T cells from PBMCs cultured with SARS-CoV-2 spike peptides, taken before COVID-19 vaccination. V and J are TRBV5-1 and TRBJ1-6; perhaps TRBD1 as D (6 bases). In DNA form, the CDR3 reads TGCGCCAGCAGCACGGACAGAACTAATTCACCCCTCCACTTT. Translation gives CASSTDRTNSPLHF. The variable domain in full, completed from reference TRBV5-1 and TRBJ1-6, reads KAGVTQTPRYLIKTRGQQVTLSCSPISGHRSVSWYQQTPGQGLQFLFEYFSETQRNKGNFPGRFSGRQFSNSRSEMNVSTLELGDSALYLCASSTDRTNSPLHFGNGTRLTVT.